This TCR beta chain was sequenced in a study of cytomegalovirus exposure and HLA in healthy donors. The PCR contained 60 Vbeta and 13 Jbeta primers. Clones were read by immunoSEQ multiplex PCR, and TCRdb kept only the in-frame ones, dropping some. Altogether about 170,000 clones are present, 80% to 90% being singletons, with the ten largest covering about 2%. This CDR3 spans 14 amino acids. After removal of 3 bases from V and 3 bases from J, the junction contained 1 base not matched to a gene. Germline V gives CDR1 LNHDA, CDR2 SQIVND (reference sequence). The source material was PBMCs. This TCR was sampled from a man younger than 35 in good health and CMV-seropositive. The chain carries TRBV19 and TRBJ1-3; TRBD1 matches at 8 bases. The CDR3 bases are TGTGCCAGTAGTATCACAGGGGGTGGAAACACCATATATTTT. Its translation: CASSITGGGNTIYF.